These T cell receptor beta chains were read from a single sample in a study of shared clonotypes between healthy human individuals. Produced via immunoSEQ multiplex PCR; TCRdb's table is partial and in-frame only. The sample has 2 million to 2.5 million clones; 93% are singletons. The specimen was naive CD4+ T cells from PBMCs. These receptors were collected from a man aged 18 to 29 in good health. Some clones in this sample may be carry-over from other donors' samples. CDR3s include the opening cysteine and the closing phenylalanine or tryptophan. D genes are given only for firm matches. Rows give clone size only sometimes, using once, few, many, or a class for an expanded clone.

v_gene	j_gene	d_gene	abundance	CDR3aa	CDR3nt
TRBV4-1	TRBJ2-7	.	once	CASSQGHYEQYF	TGCGCCAGCAGCCAAGGGCATTACGAGCAGTACTTC
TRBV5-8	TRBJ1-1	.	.	CASSILRRNTEAFF	TGTGCCAGCAGTATACTCCGTCGGAACACTGAAGCTTTCTTT
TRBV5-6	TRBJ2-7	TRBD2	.	CASSSGLAGGREQYF	TGTGCCAGCAGCTCGGGACTAGCGGGAGGAAGGGAGCAGTACTTC
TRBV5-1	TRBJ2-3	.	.	CASSRDRTTDTQYF	TGCGCCAGCAGCCGAGATCGGACGACAGATACGCAGTATTTT
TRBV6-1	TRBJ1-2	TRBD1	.	CASSLGTVANYGYTF	TGTGCCAGCAGTCTCGGGACAGTCGCAAACTATGGCTACACCTTC
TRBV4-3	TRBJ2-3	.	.	CASSTRQNTDTQYF	TGCGCCAGCAGCACTCGACAGAACACAGATACGCAGTATTTT
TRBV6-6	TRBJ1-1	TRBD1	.	CASSYGTVNTEAFF	TGTGCCAGCAGTTACGGGACAGTGAACACTGAAGCTTTCTTT
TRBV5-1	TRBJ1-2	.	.	CASSLIVTDGYTF	TGCGCCAGCAGCTTAATTGTGACGGATGGCTACACCTTC
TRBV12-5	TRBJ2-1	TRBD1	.	CASGGDRFRDEQFF	TGTGCTAGTGGCGGGGACAGGTTCAGGGATGAGCAGTTCTTC
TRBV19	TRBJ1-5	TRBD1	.	CASSITGVQPQHF	TGTGCCAGTAGTATAACAGGGGTTCAGCCCCAGCATTTT
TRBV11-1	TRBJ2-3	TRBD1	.	CASSLRPGTGKGTDTQYF	TGTGCCAGCAGCTTACGGCCCGGGACAGGGAAAGGGACAGATACGCAGTATTTT
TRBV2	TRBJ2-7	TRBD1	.	CASSGQGLTTYEQYF	TGTGCCAGCAGTGGACAGGGCCTCACGACCTACGAGCAGTACTTC
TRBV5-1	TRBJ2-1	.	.	CASSLGGTGPLDEQFF	TGCGCCAGCAGCTTGGGCGGGACTGGTCCATTGGATGAGCAGTTCTTC
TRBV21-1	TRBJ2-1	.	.	CASSSLGADHCSYNEQFF	TGTGCCAGCAGCTCACTAGGGGCGGATCACTGCTCCTACAATGAGCAGTTCTTC
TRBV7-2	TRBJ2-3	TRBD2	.	CASSLGLAGGADTQYF	TGTGCCAGCAGCCTAGGACTAGCGGGAGGCGCAGATACGCAGTATTTT
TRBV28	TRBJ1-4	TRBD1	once	CASSTGGEKLFF	TGTGCCAGCTCTACAGGGGGAGAAAAACTGTTTTTT
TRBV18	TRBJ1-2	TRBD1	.	CASSPTGQGNYGYTF	TGTGCCAGCTCACCGACGGGACAGGGGAACTATGGCTACACCTTC
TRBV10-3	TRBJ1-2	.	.	CAISESGRDGGYTF	TGTGCCATCAGTGAGTCGGGTAGGGACGGTGGCTACACCTTC
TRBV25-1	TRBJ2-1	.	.	CASSGTTGSEFF	TGTGCCAGCAGTGGGACAACGGGGTCGGAGTTCTTC
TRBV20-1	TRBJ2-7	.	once	CSPTGGGVRRF	TGCAGCCCGACAGGCGGAGGGGTAAGACGTTTC
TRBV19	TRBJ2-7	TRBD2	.	CASSITSGLAGGPSYEQYF	TGTGCCAGTAGTATTACCTCGGGACTAGCGGGAGGACCCTCCTACGAGCAGTACTTC
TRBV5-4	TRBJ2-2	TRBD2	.	CASSPGSGRAYEGAGELFF	TGTGCCAGCAGCCCCGGGAGCGGGAGGGCCTACGAAGGAGCCGGGGAGCTGTTTTTT
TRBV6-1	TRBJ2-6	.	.	CASRSISGANVLTF	TGTGCCAGCAGGAGCATCTCTGGGGCCAACGTCCTGACTTTC
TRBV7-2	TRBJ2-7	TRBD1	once	CASSRGQNAYEQYF	TGTGCCAGCAGCCGGGGACAGAATGCCTACGAGCAGTACTTC
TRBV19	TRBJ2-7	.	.	CASSISPGAPYEQYF	TGTGCCAGTAGTATTTCTCCGGGAGCACCCTACGAGCAGTACTTC
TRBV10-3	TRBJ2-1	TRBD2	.	CAISVRREANNEQFF	TGTGCCATCAGTGTCCGGCGGGAGGCCAACAATGAGCAGTTCTTC
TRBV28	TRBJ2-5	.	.	CASSPGGSPQETQYF	TGTGCCAGCAGTCCAGGGGGGTCCCCTCAAGAGACCCAGTACTTC
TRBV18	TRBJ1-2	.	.	CASSRGREDGYTF	TGTGCCAGCTCACGTGGGAGGGAGGATGGCTACACCTTC
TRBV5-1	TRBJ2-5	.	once	CASSSTDQETQYF	TGCGCCAGCAGCTCGACAGATCAAGAGACCCAGTACTTC
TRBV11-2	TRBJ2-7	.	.	CASSLKLDNYEQYF	TGTGCCAGCAGCTTAAAATTGGACAACTACGAGCAGTACTTC
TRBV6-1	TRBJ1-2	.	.	CASSEAKGVYGYTF	TGTGCCAGCAGTGAAGCGAAGGGGGTCTATGGCTACACCTTC
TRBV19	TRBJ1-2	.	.	CASHLYAATSWGYTF	TGTGCCAGCCATCTTTATGCGGCAACCTCGTGGGGCTACACCTTC
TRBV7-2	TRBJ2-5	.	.	CASSRTRGVETQYF	TGTGCCAGCAGCAGAACTCGGGGCGTCGAGACCCAGTACTTC
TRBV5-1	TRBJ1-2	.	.	CASRDAATGYTF	TGCGCCAGCAGGGACGCCGCCACGGGCTACACCTTC
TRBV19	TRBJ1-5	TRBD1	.	CATQGASSSNQPQHF	TGTGCCACCCAGGGGGCTAGTAGTAGCAATCAGCCCCAGCATTTT
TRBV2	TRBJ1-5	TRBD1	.	CASSRDRAGNQPQHF	TGTGCCAGCAGTCGGGACAGGGCGGGCAATCAGCCCCAGCATTTT
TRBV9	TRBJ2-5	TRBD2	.	CASSVAGGTQYF	TGTGCCAGCAGCGTAGCGGGGGGGACCCAGTACTTC
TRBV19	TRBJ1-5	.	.	CASSIDPSRGKGFRQPQHF	TGTGCCAGTAGTATAGATCCGAGTAGGGGAAAGGGGTTTCGTCAGCCCCAGCATTTT
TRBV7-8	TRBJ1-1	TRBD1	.	CASRYRGGTEAFF	TGTGCCAGCAGATACAGGGGTGGCACTGAAGCTTTCTTT
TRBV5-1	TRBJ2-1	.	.	CASDPAGPYNEQFF	TGCGCCAGCGACCCAGCGGGCCCTTACAATGAGCAGTTCTTC
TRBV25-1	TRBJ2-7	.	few	CASSDRGYEQYF	TGTGCCAGCAGTGACAGGGGCTACGAGCAGTACTTC
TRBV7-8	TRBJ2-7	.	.	CASSYYGRGNAEQYF	TGTGCCAGCAGCTATTATGGCAGGGGTAATGCCGAGCAGTACTTC
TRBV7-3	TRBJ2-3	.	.	CASSLGTTDTQYF	TGTGCCAGCAGCTTAGGAACTACAGATACGCAGTATTTT
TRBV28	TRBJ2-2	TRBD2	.	CASSLGGRGTGELFF	TGTGCCAGCAGTTTGGGCGGGAGGGGTACCGGGGAGCTGTTTTTT
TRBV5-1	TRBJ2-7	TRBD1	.	CASSWTGQPTYEQYF	TGCGCCAGCAGCTGGACGGGACAGCCTACCTACGAGCAGTACTTC
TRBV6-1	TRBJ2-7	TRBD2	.	CASTRGTSGSYEQYF	TGTGCCAGCACCCGGGGGACTAGCGGCTCCTACGAGCAGTACTTC
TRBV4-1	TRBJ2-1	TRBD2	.	CASSQDGTSSYNEQFF	TGCGCCAGCAGCCAAGATGGGACTAGTTCCTACAATGAGCAGTTCTTC
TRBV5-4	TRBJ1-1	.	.	CASKPSGENTEAFF	TGTGCCAGCAAACCTTCCGGGGAGAACACTGAAGCTTTCTTT
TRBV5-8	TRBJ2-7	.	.	CATRDSLVYEQYF	TGTGCCACGAGAGATTCATTGGTCTACGAGCAGTACTTC
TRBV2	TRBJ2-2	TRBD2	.	CASTIGLAGGVTGELFF	TGTGCCAGCACCATTGGACTAGCGGGAGGGGTCACCGGGGAGCTGTTTTTT
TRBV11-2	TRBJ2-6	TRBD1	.	CASSRGQGFSGANVLTF	TGTGCCAGCAGCAGGGGACAGGGGTTTTCTGGGGCCAACGTCCTGACTTTC
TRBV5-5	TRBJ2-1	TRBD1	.	CASSLVGQDYNEQFF	TGTGCCAGCAGCTTGGTCGGACAGGACTACAATGAGCAGTTCTTC
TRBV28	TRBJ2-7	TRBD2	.	CASRYGTSGSGDEQYF	TGTGCCAGCAGATATGGGACTAGCGGGAGTGGGGACGAGCAGTACTTC
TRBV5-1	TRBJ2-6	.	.	CASSLDGSSGANVLTF	TGCGCCAGCAGTTTGGACGGTAGCTCTGGGGCCAACGTCCTGACTTTC
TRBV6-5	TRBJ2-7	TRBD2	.	CASSPGGGRTYEQYF	TGTGCCAGCAGTCCGGGGGGTGGTCGGACCTACGAGCAGTACTTC
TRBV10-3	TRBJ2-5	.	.	CAISESAPGTQYF	TGTGCCATCAGTGAGTCGGCGCCAGGGACCCAGTACTTC
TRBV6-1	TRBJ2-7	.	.	CASTATSSYEQYF	TGTGCCAGCACAGCGACAAGCTCCTACGAGCAGTACTTC
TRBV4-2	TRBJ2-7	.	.	CASSQDLSQSSYEQYF	TGTGCCAGCAGCCAAGATCTCAGTCAAAGCTCCTACGAGCAGTACTTC
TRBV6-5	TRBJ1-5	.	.	CASSYSGTLKHF	TGTGCCAGCAGTTACTCAGGGACCCTCAAGCATTTT